This T cell receptor (beta chain) was found in a study of OX40 agonist ivuxolimab in advanced cancers. CDR1 SGHVS and CDR2 FNYEAQ come from the germline V gene. CDR3 length: 14 residues. V lost 0 bases to trimming and J lost 4 bases, with 10 bases between them. TCRdb's table, derived via immunoSEQ multiplex PCR, lists solely in-frame clones and lacks some. This sample has 70,000 to 95,000 clones, with 85% to 95% found just once. The material sequenced was CD4+ or CD8+ T cells sorted from blood, taken in a trial of the OX40 agonist ivuxolimab. V is TRBV7-6 and J is TRBJ2-7; D may correspond to TRBD1 or TRBD2 (5 bases each). This TCR derives from an adult with an advanced solid tumor such as melanoma, head and neck, liver or kidney cancer. The chain's CDR3 is CASSLAGPTYEQYF. The CDR3 region has the DNA TGTGCCAGCAGCTTAGCGGGACCGACATACGAGCAGTACTTC.